The 8 T cell receptor beta chains listed next were all sequenced from one sample in a study of a mutant IDH1 vaccine in newly diagnosed glioma. Using immunoSEQ multiplex PCR, the repertoire was profiled, and TCRdb retains in-frame clones only, with some absent. The data hold about 58,000 clones, with about 88% observed a single time. Which antigens these TCRs recognize remains unknown. Time point here: week 5, during vaccination. Vaccination comprised doses that each held 300 ug of mutant IDH1 20-mer peptide, plus topical imiquimod. The specimen was PBMCs, collected from a glioma patient whose treatment included an IDH1 peptide vaccine. The source is a woman aged 45-60 years with glioma.

The CDR3 nucleotides read TGCGCCAGCAGCTTGGGAGGGTTTGCTAATGAAAAACTGTTTTTT. This codes for CASSLGGFANEKLFF. The gene calls are TRBV5-1 and TRBJ1-4, with D uncertain. CDR3 length: 15 amino acids. Germline V CDR1 and CDR2: SGHRS, YFSETQ. V lost 0 bases to trimming and J lost 3 bases, with 9 bases between them.

This clone was counted between two and nine times. The chain recombines TRBV7-9 with TRBJ2-2; D is unresolved. Trimming took 7 bases from V and 0 from J, leaving 6 bases between them. This CDR3 has 13 residues. The germline V gene encodes CDR1 SEHNR and CDR2 FQNEAQ (reference sequence). The CDR3 region is CASMAANTGELFF. CDR3 nucleotide sequence: TGTGCCAGCATGGCAGCGAACACCGGGGAGCTGTTTTTT.

The rearrangement joins TRBV7-8 to TRBJ2-7; D is perhaps TRBD1 (6 bases). Germline CDR1 reads SGHVS; CDR2 reads FQNEAQ. V lost 0 bases, J lost 6 bases, and 18 bases lay in between. The CDR3 has 16 residues. CDR3 nucleotides: TGTGCCAGCAGCTTAGCGCTAATTACAGGGAACAGCGAGCAGTACTTC. This gives the protein CASSLALITGNSEQYF.

The chain is built from TRBV9 and TRBJ1-1; no reliable D call. From germline, CDR1 is SGDLS and CDR2 YYNGEE. The CDR3 runs to 14 residues. V was pared by 0 bases and J by 1 base, with 7 bases between. CDR3 protein: CASSVDRSNTEAFF. CDR3 DNA: TGTGCCAGCAGCGTAGACAGATCGAACACTGAAGCTTTCTTT.

J is TRBJ2-3 and V is TRBV5-1; D ambiguous. CDR3 length: 13 amino acids. CDR1 SGHRS and CDR2 YFSETQ come from the germline V gene. V lost 4 bases and J lost 1, with 7 bases in between. The CDR3 nucleotides read TGCGCCAGCAGCCGCCCCCGCACAGATACGCAGTATTTT. Its protein product is CASSRPRTDTQYF.

This sequence joins TRBV4-3 and TRBJ2-2, with D perhaps TRBD1 or TRBD2 (5 bases each). V lost 4 bases, J lost 4 bases, and 16 bases lay in between. The germline gives CDR1 LGHNA, CDR2 YSLEER. The length of the CDR3 is 16 residues. Written as DNA, the CDR3 is TGCGCCAGCAGCCCCGGGGCTAGTGGTGGCACCGGGGAGCTGTTTTTT. Amino acids: CASSPGASGGTGELFF.

V and J are TRBV9 and TRBJ2-3; weak D call: TRBD2 (6 bases). The CDR3 is made up of 17 amino acids. Germline loops: CDR1 SGDLS, CDR2 YYNGEE. The V gene lost 4 bases and the J gene lost 2 bases, with 20 bases spanning the gap. The CDR3 DNA sequence: TGTGCCAGCAGCCTGGCTGCTATGGCGGGATTCACAGATACGCAGTATTTT. Its protein is CASSLAAMAGFTDTQYF. Combining the CDR3 with reference TRBV9 and TRBJ2-3 gives the whole variable domain DSGVTQTPKHLITATGQRVTLRCSPRSGDLSVYWYQQSLDQGLQFLIQYYNGEERAKGNILERFSAQQFPDLHSELNLSSLELGDSALYFCASSLAAMAGFTDTQYFGPGTRLTVL.

The chain is built from TRBV6-5 and TRBJ2-3, with D unclear. The V gene's germline CDR1 is MNHEY and CDR2 SVGAGI. The ends were cut back, 4 bases at V and 4 bases at J, with 9 bases in the middle. The CDR3 length is 13 residues. The CDR3 spells CASSSRAPDTQYF. As DNA, the CDR3 is TGTGCCAGCAGTTCACGAGCGCCAGATACGCAGTATTTT.